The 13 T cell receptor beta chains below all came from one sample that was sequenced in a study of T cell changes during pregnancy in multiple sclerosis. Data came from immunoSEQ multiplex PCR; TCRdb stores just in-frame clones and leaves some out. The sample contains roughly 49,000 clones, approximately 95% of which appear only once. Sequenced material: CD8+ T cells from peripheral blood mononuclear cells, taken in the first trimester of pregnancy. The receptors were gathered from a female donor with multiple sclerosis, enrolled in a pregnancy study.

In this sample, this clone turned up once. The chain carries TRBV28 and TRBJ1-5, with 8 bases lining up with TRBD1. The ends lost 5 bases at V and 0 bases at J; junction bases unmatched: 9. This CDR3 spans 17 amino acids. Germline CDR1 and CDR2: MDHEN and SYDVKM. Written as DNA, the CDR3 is TGTGCCAGCAGTCCCCTTGGCGGGACAGGTAGCAATCAGCCCCAGCATTTT. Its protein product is CASSPLGGTGSNQPQHF.

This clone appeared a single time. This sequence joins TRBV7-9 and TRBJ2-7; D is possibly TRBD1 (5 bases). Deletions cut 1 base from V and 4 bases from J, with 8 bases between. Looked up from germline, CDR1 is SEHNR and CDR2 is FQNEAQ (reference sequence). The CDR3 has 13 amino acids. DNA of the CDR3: TGTGCCAGCAGCTTAGAGGCAGGGTACGAGCAGTACTTC. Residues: CASSLEAGYEQYF.

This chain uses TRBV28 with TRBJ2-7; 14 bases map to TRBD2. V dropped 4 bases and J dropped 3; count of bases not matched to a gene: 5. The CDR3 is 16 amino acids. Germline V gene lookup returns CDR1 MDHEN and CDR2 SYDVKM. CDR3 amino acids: CASSSTGTSGSYEQYF. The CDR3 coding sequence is TGTGCCAGCAGTTCAACCGGGACTAGCGGGAGCTACGAGCAGTACTTC.

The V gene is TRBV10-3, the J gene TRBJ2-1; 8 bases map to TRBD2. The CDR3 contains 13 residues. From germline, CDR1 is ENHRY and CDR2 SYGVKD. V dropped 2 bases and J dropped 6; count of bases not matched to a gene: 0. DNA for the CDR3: TGTGCCATCAGTGAGGGGACTAGCAATGAGCAGTTCTTC. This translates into CAISEGTSNEQFF.

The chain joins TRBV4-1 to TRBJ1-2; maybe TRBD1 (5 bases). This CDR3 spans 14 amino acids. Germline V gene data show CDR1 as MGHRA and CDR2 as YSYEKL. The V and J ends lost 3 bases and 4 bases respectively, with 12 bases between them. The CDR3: CASSQAGKGYGYTF. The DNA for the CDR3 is TGCGCCAGCAGCCAGGCAGGGAAAGGCTATGGCTACACCTTC.

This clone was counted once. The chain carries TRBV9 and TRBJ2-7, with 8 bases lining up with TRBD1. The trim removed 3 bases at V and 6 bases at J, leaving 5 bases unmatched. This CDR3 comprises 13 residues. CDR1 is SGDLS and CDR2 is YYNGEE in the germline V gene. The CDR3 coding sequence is TGTGCCAGCAGCGCCTATGACAGGGGCGAGCAGTACTTC. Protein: CASSAYDRGEQYF.

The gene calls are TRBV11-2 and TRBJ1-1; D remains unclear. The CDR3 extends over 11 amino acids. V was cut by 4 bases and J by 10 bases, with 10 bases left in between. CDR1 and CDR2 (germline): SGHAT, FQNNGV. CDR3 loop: CASSSEVRAFF. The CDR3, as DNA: TGTGCCAGCAGCTCTGAGGTTCGAGCTTTCTTT.

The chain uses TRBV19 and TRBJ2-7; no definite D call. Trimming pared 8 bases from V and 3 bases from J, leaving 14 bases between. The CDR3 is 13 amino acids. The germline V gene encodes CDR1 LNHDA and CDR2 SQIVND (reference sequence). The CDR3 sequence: CASASNTGYEQYF. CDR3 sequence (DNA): TGTGCCAGTGCGTCCAATACGGGCTACGAGCAGTACTTC.

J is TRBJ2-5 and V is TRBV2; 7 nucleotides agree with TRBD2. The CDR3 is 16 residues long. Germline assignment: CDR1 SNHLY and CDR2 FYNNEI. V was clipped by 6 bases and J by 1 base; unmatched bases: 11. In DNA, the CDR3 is TGTGCCAGCAGGGTCTCTAGCGGAAGAAGCCAAGAGACCCAGTACTTC. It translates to CASRVSSGRSQETQYF.

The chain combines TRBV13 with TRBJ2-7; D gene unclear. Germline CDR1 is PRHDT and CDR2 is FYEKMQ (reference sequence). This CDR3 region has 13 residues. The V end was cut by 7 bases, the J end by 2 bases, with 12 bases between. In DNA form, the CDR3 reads TGTGCCAGCATTCTTCGCGGAACCTACGAGCAGTACTTC. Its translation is CASILRGTYEQYF. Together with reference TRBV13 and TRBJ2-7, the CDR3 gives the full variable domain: AAGVIQSPRHLIKEKRETATLKCYPIPRHDTVYWYQQGPGQDPQFLISFYEKMQSDKGSIPDRFSAQQFSDYHSELNMSSLELGDSALYFCASILRGTYEQYFGPGTRLTVT.

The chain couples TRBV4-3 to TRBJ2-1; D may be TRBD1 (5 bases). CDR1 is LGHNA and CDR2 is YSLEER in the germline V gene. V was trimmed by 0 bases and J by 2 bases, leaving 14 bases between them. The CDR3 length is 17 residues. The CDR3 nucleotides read TGCGCCAGCAGCCAAGATAGTAGCCTGGGGCCCTACAATGAGCAGTTCTTC. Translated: CASSQDSSLGPYNEQFF.

CDR3 coding DNA: TGTGCCTGGAACCGGGACAGCACCAATCAGCCCCAGCATTTT. It is translated as CAWNRDSTNQPQHF. The chain joins TRBV30 to TRBJ1-5, with 7 bases fitting TRBD1. CDR1 is GTSNPN and CDR2 is SVGIG in the germline V gene (reference sequence). The CDR3 consists of 14 residues. Germline trimming cut 4 bases from V and 3 bases from J; bases unmatched to any gene: 6.

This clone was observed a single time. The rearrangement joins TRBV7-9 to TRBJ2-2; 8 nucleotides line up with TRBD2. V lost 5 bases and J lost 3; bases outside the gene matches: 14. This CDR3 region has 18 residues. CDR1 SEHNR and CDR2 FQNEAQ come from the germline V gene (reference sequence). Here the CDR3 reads CASSHPIVRRGDTGELFF. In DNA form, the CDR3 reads TGTGCCAGCAGCCACCCGATCGTGCGGCGGGGGGACACCGGGGAGCTGTTTTTT.